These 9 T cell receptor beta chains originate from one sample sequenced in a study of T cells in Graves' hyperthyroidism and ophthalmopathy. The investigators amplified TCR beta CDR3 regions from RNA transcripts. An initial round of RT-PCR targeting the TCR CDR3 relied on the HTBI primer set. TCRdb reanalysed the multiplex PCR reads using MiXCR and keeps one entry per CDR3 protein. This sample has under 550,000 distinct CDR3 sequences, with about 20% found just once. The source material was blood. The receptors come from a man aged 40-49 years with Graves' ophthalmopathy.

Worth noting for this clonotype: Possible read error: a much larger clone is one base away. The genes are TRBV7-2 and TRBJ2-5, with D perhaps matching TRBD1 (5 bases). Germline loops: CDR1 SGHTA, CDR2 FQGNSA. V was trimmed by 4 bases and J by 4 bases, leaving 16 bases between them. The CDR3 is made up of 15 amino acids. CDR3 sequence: CASSSLGPERETQYF. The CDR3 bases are TGTGCCAGCAGCTCCCTGGGGCCAGAGAGAGAGACCCAGTACTTC. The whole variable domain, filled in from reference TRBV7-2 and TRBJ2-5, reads GAGVSQSPSNKVTEKGKDVELRCDPISGHTALYWYRQSLGQGLEFLIYFQGNSAPDKSGLPSDRFSAERTGGSVSTLTIQRTQQEDSAVYLCASSSLGPERETQYFGPGTRLLVL.

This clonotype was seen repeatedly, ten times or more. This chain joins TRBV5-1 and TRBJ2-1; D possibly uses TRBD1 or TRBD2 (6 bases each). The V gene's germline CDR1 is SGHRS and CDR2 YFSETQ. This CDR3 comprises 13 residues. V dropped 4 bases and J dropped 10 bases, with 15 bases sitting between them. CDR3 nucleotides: TGCGCCAGCAGCGGAGGGGGACTCCGAGAGCAGTTCTTC. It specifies CASSGGGLREQFF.

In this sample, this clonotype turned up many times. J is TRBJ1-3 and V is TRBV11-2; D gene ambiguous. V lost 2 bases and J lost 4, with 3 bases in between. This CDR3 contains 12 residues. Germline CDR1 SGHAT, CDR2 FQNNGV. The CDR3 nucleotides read TGTGCCAGCAGCTTACAAGGAAACACCATATATTTT. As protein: CASSLQGNTIYF.

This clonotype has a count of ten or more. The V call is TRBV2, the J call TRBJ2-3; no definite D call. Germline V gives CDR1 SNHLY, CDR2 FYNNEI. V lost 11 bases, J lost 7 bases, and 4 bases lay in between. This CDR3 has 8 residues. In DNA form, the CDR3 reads TGTGCCGGGTATACGCAGTATTTT. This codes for CAGYTQYF.

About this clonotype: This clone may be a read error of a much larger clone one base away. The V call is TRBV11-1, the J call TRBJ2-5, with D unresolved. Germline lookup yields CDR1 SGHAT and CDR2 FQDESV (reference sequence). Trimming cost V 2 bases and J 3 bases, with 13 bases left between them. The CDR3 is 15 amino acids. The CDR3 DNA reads TGTGCCAGCAGCTTATTAAGGCAACCTAAAGAGACCCAGTACTTC. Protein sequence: CASSLLRQPKETQYF.

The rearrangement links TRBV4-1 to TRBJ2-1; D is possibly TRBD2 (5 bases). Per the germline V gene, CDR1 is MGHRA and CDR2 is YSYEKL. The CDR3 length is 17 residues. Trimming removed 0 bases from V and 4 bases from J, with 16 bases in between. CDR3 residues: CASSQETGLARYNEQFF. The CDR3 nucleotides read TGCGCCAGCAGCCAAGAGACCGGACTCGCGCGGTACAATGAGCAGTTCTTC.

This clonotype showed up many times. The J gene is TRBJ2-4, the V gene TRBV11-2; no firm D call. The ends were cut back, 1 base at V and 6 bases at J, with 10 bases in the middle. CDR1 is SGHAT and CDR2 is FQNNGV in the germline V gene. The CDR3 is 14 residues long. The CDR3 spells CASSLGGGGNIQYF. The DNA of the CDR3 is TGTGCCAGCAGCTTAGGGGGTGGCGGAAACATTCAGTACTTC.

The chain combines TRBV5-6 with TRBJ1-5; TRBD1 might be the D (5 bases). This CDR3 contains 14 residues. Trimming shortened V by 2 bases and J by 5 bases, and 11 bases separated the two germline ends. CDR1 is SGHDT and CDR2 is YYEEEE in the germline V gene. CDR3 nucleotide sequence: TGTGCCAGCAGCTTAGGGACTCCCGATCAGCCCCAGCATTTT. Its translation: CASSLGTPDQPQHF.

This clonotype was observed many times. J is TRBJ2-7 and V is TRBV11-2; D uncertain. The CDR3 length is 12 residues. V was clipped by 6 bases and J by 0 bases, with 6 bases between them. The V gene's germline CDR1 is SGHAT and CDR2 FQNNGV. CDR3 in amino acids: CASRFSSYEQYF. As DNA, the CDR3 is TGTGCCAGCAGGTTCAGCTCCTACGAGCAGTACTTC.